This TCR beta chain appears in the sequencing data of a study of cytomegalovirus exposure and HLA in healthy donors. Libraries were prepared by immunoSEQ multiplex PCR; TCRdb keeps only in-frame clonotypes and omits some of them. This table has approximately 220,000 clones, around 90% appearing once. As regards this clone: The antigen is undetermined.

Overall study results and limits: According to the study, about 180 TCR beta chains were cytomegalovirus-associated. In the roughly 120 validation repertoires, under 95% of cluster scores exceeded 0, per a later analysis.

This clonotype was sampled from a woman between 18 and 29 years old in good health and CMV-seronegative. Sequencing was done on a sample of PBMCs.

For the CDR3, the DNA is TGTGCCAGTAGTCTCCTCGCGGGAGCGAACCAACCTGAGCAGTTCTTC. It codes for CASSLLAGANQPEQFF. This chain links TRBV19 with TRBJ2-1, with 7 bases identical to TRBD2. The CDR3 contains 16 residues. Trimming removed 5 bases from V and 9 bases from J; junction bases left unmatched: 16. Germline V gene sequence: CDR1 LNHDA, CDR2 SQIVND (reference sequence).